Described below is a single T cell receptor beta chain sequence and its context. Its antigen is currently unknown. This entry comes from a study of T cell responses to AZD1222 COVID-19 vaccine. Assay used: immunoSEQ multiplex PCR; TCRdb lists only in-frame clones, some missing. The sample lists 160,000 or so clones, around 90% occurring once. The germline gives CDR1 DFQATT, CDR2 SNEGSKA (reference sequence). The CDR3 totals 11 residues. Trimming shortened V by 3 bases and J by 3 bases, and 6 bases separated the two germline ends. Notes on the study in general: Baseline seropositivity occurred in only 5 to 7 AZD1222 recipients.

This receptor was obtained from an adult in good health. The sequenced sample was peripheral blood, obtained on day 0 of AZD1222 vaccination. J is TRBJ2-7 and V is TRBV20-1; D uncertain. The CDR3 nucleotides read TGCAGTGCTAGGGGCGGCTACGAGCAGTACTTC. Protein product: CSARGGYEQYF.